The 25 T cell receptor beta chains listed next were all sequenced from one sample in a study of control samples from healthy donors and cancer patients. Data came from immunoSEQ multiplex PCR; TCRdb stores just in-frame clones and leaves some out. The sample consists of around 100,000 clones, about 91% of them appearing once. Sequences were obtained from blood. Receptors were obtained from a woman aged 18-29 years in good health.

In the case of this clone: Compared with germline, one end of the junction differs, possibly owing to a read error. This chain links TRBV2 with TRBJ2-1, with D unresolved. Germline V CDR1 and CDR2: SNHLY, FYNNEI. There are 12 residues in the CDR3. The CDR3 spells CASSESRPPPLF. The DNA for the CDR3 is TGTGCCAGCAGCGAATCCCGGCCCCCTCCTCTCTTC.

CDR3 sequence: CAGGGAPAQPQHF. The CDR3 DNA follows: TGTGCCGGAGGCGGGGCCCCCGCTCAGCCCCAGCATTTT. The chain joins TRBV6-5 to TRBJ1-5; D perhaps matches TRBD1 (5 bases). The CDR3 runs 13 residues. CDR1 MNHEY and CDR2 SVGAGI come from the germline V gene. Trimming cost V 11 bases and J 6 bases, with 17 bases left between them.

The CDR3 coding sequence is TGTGCCAGCAGGCAACTCTCCAGGGGGCTCGATGAGCAGTTCTTC. It codes for CASRQLSRGLDEQFF. The chain carries TRBV6-6 and TRBJ2-1, with 8 bases that match TRBD1. CDR3 length: 15 residues. CDR1 is MNHNY, CDR2 SVGAGI, per germline (reference sequence). With V trimmed by 6 bases and J by 8 bases, 12 bases remained unmatched.

V gene TRBV5-6 combines with J gene TRBJ2-5; D ambiguous. V shed 0 bases and J shed 1 base, with 10 bases lying between them. This CDR3 is built from 15 residues. CDR1 SGHDT and CDR2 YYEEEE come from the germline V gene. The CDR3 DNA reads as TGTGCCAGCAGCTTGGTAGCCCTGCTCCAAGAGACCCAGTACTTC. Translated, it gives CASSLVALLQETQYF.

The V call is TRBV27, the J call TRBJ1-5; D perhaps matches TRBD1 (5 bases). The ends were cut back, 3 bases at V and 6 bases at J, with 12 bases in the middle. This CDR3 is built from 14 residues. In germline, CDR1 is MNHEY, CDR2 SMNVEV (reference sequence). The CDR3 sequence: CASSFGAGRQPQHF. The CDR3 region has the DNA TGTGCCAGCAGTTTTGGGGCAGGGCGTCAGCCCCAGCATTTT.

The chain is built from TRBV6-5 and TRBJ2-5; D is perhaps TRBD1 (6 bases). V lost 0 bases, J lost 3 bases, and 11 bases lay in between. Germline-derived CDR1 and CDR2 are MNHEY and SVGAGI. This CDR3 has 15 residues. The CDR3 loop reads CASSYSGTFEETQYF. The DNA of the CDR3 is TGTGCCAGCAGTTACTCAGGGACATTCGAAGAGACCCAGTACTTC.

The chain has TRBV19 and TRBJ2-2; D gene uncertain. Per germline, CDR1 LNHDA and CDR2 SQIVND (reference sequence). CDR3 size: 14 residues. The V end was cut by 5 bases, the J end by 6 bases, with 13 bases between. The CDR3 reads CASSPSDPAGELFF. The CDR3 bases are TGTGCCAGTAGTCCTTCGGACCCCGCCGGGGAGCTGTTTTTT.

The chain carries TRBV3-1 (or the pseudogene TRBV3-2) and TRBJ2-1; tentatively, D is TRBD1 (6 bases). This CDR3 has 14 residues. Germline V lookup: CDR1 LGHDT, CDR2 YNNKEL (reference sequence). Trimming left V 4 bases short and J 2 bases short, with 9 bases between. CDR3 loop: CASSPGQTYNEQFF. The CDR3 coding sequence is TGTGCCAGCAGCCCGGGACAAACCTACAATGAGCAGTTCTTC.

The genes are TRBV28 and TRBJ1-2; maybe TRBD1 (5 bases). CDR1 and CDR2 from the germline V gene are MDHEN and SYDVKM. V lost 3 bases and J lost 0, with 14 bases in between. This CDR3 contains 16 residues. For the CDR3, the DNA is TGTGCCAGCAGTTTCCCGCAGGGCGGAACTAACTATGGCTACACCTTC. Its protein is CASSFPQGGTNYGYTF.

CDR3 coding DNA: TGTGCCAGCAATCGGGGTGGGGGAAACACTGAAGCTTTCTTT. Its translation is CASNRGGGNTEAFF. V usage is TRBV5-6 and J usage is TRBJ1-1; TRBD1 might be the D (5 bases). CDR1 is SGHDT and CDR2 is YYEEEE in the germline V gene. The CDR3 covers 14 residues. V lost 6 bases and J lost 2, with 14 bases in between.

A single count supports this clone. The V call is TRBV19, the J call TRBJ1-2; 7 bases are a match to TRBD1. Per germline, CDR1 LNHDA and CDR2 SQIVND (reference sequence). This CDR3 contains 17 residues. Losses at the gene ends were 2 bases for V and 3 bases for J; bases not matched to a gene: 12. Written as DNA, the CDR3 is TGTGCCAGTAGTATACGCGACAGGGCTCAAGAGGACTATGGCTACACCTTC. Translation: CASSIRDRAQEDYGYTF.

This chain joins TRBV7-8 and TRBJ2-3, with TRBD2 matching over 7 bases. CDR1 is SGHVS and CDR2 is FQNEAQ in the germline V gene. This CDR3 is built from 15 residues. V lost 1 base and J lost 4; bases outside the gene matches: 5. DNA of the CDR3: TGTGCCAGCAGCTTAGGCGGACTAGGGCCAGATACGCAGTATTTT. Amino acid sequence: CASSLGGLGPDTQYF. The whole variable domain, remainder taken from reference TRBV7-8 and TRBJ2-3, is GAGVSQSPRYKVAKRGQDVALRCDPISGHVSLFWYQQALGQGPEFLTYFQNEAQLDKSGLPSDRFFAERPEGSVSTLKIQRTQQEDSAVYLCASSLGGLGPDTQYFGPGTRLTVL.

This clone was counted a few times. The V gene is TRBV11-2, the J gene TRBJ1-2, with 7 bases identical to TRBD1. Germline V gene data show CDR1 as SGHAT and CDR2 as FQNNGV. Trimming took 5 bases from V and 4 from J; bases not matched to a gene: 4. This CDR3 region has 13 residues. CDR3 nucleotide sequence: TGTGCCAGCAGCGCCCAGGGGGGCTATGGCTACACCTTC. Translation gives CASSAQGGYGYTF.

The chain carries TRBV30 and TRBJ1-2; a weak D match, TRBD1 (5 bases). V shed 4 bases and J shed 8 bases, with 17 bases lying between them. CDR1 and CDR2 (germline): GTSNPN, SVGIG (reference sequence). This CDR3 is built from 13 residues. The CDR3 loop reads CAWTLGSRDGYTF. CDR3 sequence (DNA): TGTGCCTGGACGCTCGGTAGTAGGGACGGCTACACCTTC.

This chain connects TRBV9 to TRBJ1-2; D is unresolved. Germline V gene lookup returns CDR1 SGDLS and CDR2 YYNGEE. V shed 0 bases and J shed 2 bases, with 5 bases lying between them. The CDR3 runs to 13 residues. CDR3 nucleotide sequence: TGTGCCAGCAGCGTAGAAGGGAACTATGGCTACACCTTC. This gives the protein CASSVEGNYGYTF.

The V and J genes are TRBV6-1 and TRBJ2-7; TRBD1 might be the D (5 bases). This CDR3 is 13 amino acids long. CDR1 is MNHNS, CDR2 SASEGT, per germline. The ends were cut back, 2 bases at V and 9 bases at J, with 14 bases in the middle. The CDR3 loop is CASSETRVFGQYF. CDR3 sequence (DNA): TGTGCCAGCAGTGAAACCAGGGTTTTTGGGCAGTACTTC.

The gene calls are TRBV7-2 and TRBJ2-1, with D possibly TRBD1 on 6 matching bases. The CDR3 has 15 residues. Trimming shortened V by 6 bases and J by 2 bases, and 14 bases separated the two germline ends. CDR1 and CDR2 (germline): SGHTA, FQGNSA. CDR3 loop: CASRDAGVAYNEQFF. CDR3 coding DNA: TGTGCCAGCAGGGATGCAGGGGTCGCCTACAATGAGCAGTTCTTC.

The CDR3 protein is CSARGGNTIYF. CDR3 nucleotides: TGCAGTGCTAGGGGGGGAAACACCATATATTTT. The rearrangement links TRBV20-1 to TRBJ1-3; D unresolved. This CDR3 spans 11 amino acids. Deletions cut 3 bases from V and 4 bases from J, with 4 bases between. CDR1 is DFQATT, CDR2 SNEGSKA, per germline (reference sequence).

The chain carries TRBV7-2 and TRBJ2-5; D gene uncertain. V lost 2 bases and J 2 bases, leaving 6 bases between the germline ends. Germline V lookup: CDR1 SGHTA, CDR2 FQGNSA. The CDR3 consists of 13 residues. The DNA for the CDR3 is TGTGCCAGCAGCTTAAAGTCTCAAGAGACCCAGTACTTC. It specifies CASSLKSQETQYF.

The chain is built from TRBV27 and TRBJ1-3; D is ambiguous. This CDR3 contains 15 residues. CDR1 MNHEY and CDR2 SMNVEV come from the germline V gene (reference sequence). The V end was cut by 5 bases, the J end by 2 bases, with 13 bases between. DNA for the CDR3: TGTGCCAGCAGTCTCGGGTCAACGCCTGGAAACACCATATATTTT. As protein: CASSLGSTPGNTIYF.

V usage is TRBV30 and J usage is TRBJ1-6; D unresolved. Between the trimmed V and J ends, which lost 2 bases and 8 bases, there was a span of 10 bases. Germline V gives CDR1 GTSNPN, CDR2 SVGIG (reference sequence). The CDR3 covers 13 residues. The CDR3 nucleotides read TGTGCCTGGAGTCCGAGTTTGGATTCACCCCTCCACTTT. Translating it yields CAWSPSLDSPLHF.

The chain couples TRBV3-1 (or the pseudogene TRBV3-2) to TRBJ2-5; 14 nucleotides agree with TRBD2. Germline V lookup: CDR1 LGHDT, CDR2 YNNKEL (reference sequence). V lost 4 bases and J lost 5; bases outside the gene matches: 3. The CDR3 covers 15 residues. CDR3 nucleotides: TGTGCCAGCAGCCTCCGGACTAGCGGGAGGGAGACCCAGTACTTC. Amino acid sequence: CASSLRTSGRETQYF.

The chain carries TRBV2 and TRBJ1-1; TRBD1 agrees at 8 bases. J gave up 4 bases and V 6 bases, and 4 bases lay outside the gene matches. This CDR3 has 13 residues. CDR1 is SNHLY, CDR2 FYNNEI, per germline. The CDR3 DNA is TGTGCCAGCAGGAGAGACAGGGGCACTGAAGCTTTCTTT. Translated, it gives CASRRDRGTEAFF.

The V call is TRBV7-9, the J call TRBJ1-2; D remains unclear. This CDR3 is 19 amino acids long. Germline loops: CDR1 SEHNR, CDR2 FQNEAQ (reference sequence). With 1 base removed from V and 3 bases from J, the gap between germline ends came to 24 bases. CDR3 sequence: CASSLVGVGRDADYYGYTF. CDR3 nucleotide sequence: TGTGCCAGCAGCTTAGTTGGAGTAGGTCGAGACGCGGACTACTATGGCTACACCTTC.

The CDR3 reads CASSRARGLDTQYF. The CDR3 bases are TGTGCCAGTAGTAGGGCGCGGGGTCTAGATACGCAGTATTTT. The chain combines TRBV19 with TRBJ2-3; D possibly corresponds to TRBD2 (6 bases). The CDR3 consists of 14 residues. Trimming took 4 bases from V and 5 from J, leaving 13 bases between them. The germline V gene encodes CDR1 LNHDA and CDR2 SQIVND (reference sequence).